Below, 25 T cell receptor beta chains from the same sample are listed, as sequenced in a study of regulatory T cells in long-lasting Graves disease. Time point defined: persistent/refractory GD, antithyroid drugs over 5 years with positive TRAb. RNA isolated from PBMCs was used to make the TCR library. With iRepertoire HTBI primers and Arm-PCR of CDR3 regions, TCR beta libraries were built. TCRdb passed the multiplex PCR reads through MiXCR, listing each CDR3 protein once. Among 400,000 or so distinct CDR3 sequences listed, 20% to 30% were seen once. Sequenced here: peripheral blood mononuclear cells (PBMCs), sampled when the disease was refractory, from a patient treated with antithyroid drugs. These receptors were obtained from a female donor with Graves disease.

The chain uses TRBV3-1 and TRBJ2-3; D uncertain. Trimming cost V 4 bases and J 3 bases, with 11 bases left between them. There are 14 residues in the CDR3. Looked up from germline, CDR1 is LGHDT and CDR2 is YNNKEL (reference sequence). CDR3 in DNA: TGTGCCAGCAGCCCGGCCGTTTGGACAGATACGCAGTATTTT. This gives the protein CASSPAVWTDTQYF.

The chain combines TRBV10-3 with TRBJ2-7; D unresolved. V was cut by 0 bases and J by 0 bases, with 12 bases left in between. The CDR3 is made up of 16 amino acids. The germline V gene has CDR1 ENHRY and CDR2 SYGVKD. The CDR3, as DNA: TGTGCCATCAGTGAGTCGGAGTTCAGCCTCTCCTACGAGCAGTACTTC. Its translation is CAISESEFSLSYEQYF.

This clonotype was found a few times. The chain employs TRBV3-1 and TRBJ2-7; D gene ambiguous. The germline V and J ends were trimmed by 1 base and 5 bases, with 9 bases remaining between them. The CDR3 has 13 amino acids. Germline V gene data show CDR1 as LGHDT and CDR2 as YNNKEL (reference sequence). This chain's CDR3 is CASSQVWSNEQYF. CDR3 in DNA: TGTGCCAGCAGCCAAGTGTGGAGTAACGAGCAGTACTTC.

The chain uses TRBV10-2 and TRBJ1-5; D is uncertain. V lost 2 bases to trimming and J lost 5 bases, with 10 bases between them. There are 14 residues in the CDR3. Germline lookup yields CDR1 WSHSY and CDR2 SAAADI. The CDR3 bases are TGCGCCAGCAGTGAGCGGGGATGGGATCAGCCCCAGCATTTT. Protein product: CASSERGWDQPQHF.

This clonotype was found many times. The chain recombines TRBV7-2 with TRBJ2-5; D is uncertain. The CDR3 is 14 amino acids. V was trimmed by 1 base and J by 1 base, leaving 7 bases between them. The germline gives CDR1 SGHTA, CDR2 FQGNSA. Here the CDR3 reads CASSLDGRQETQYF. In DNA form, the CDR3 reads TGTGCCAGCAGCTTAGATGGGCGCCAAGAGACCCAGTACTTC.

The chain employs TRBV6-2 or TRBV6-3 and TRBJ1-5, with a possible D match to TRBD1 (6 bases). The germline CDR1 and CDR2 sequences are MNHEY and SVGEGT. CDR3 length: 19 residues. V shed 0 bases and J shed 1 base, with 19 bases lying between them. CDR3 sequence: CASSYSGGMLGASNQPQHF. The CDR3 DNA follows: TGTGCCAGCAGTTACTCAGGCGGTATGTTGGGGGCAAGCAATCAGCCCCAGCATTTT.

Concerning this clonotype itself: A read error may explain this, as a much larger clone is one base away. The V call is TRBV29-1, the J call TRBJ1-1, with 9 positions matching TRBD1. The CDR3 contains 13 residues. Per the germline V gene, CDR1 is SQVTM and CDR2 is ANQGSEA. CDR3 sequence reads: CSATGGLNTKAFF. CDR3 coding DNA: TGCAGCGCCACAGGGGGCCTGAACACTAAAGCTTTCTTT.

As concerns this clonotype: A much larger clonotype is one base distant, so this may be a read error. The chain uses TRBV6-1 and TRBJ2-5; 7 nucleotides agree with TRBD1. With 3 bases clipped from V and 11 bases from J, the junction kept 18 bases outside the gene matches. Germline loops: CDR1 MNHNS, CDR2 SASEGT. The CDR3 length is 16 residues. The CDR3 loop reads CASSDKTGRNFHEQYF. CDR3 sequence (DNA): TGTGCCAGCAGTGATAAGACAGGGAGAAATTTCCATGAGCAGTACTTC.

CDR3 region: CATSRTSGGAYEQYF. The CDR3 DNA follows: TGTGCCACCAGCAGGACTAGCGGAGGGGCCTACGAGCAGTACTTC. The chain uses TRBV15 and TRBJ2-7; TRBD2 aligns across 9 bases. The CDR3 loop spans 15 amino acids. J lost 2 bases, V lost 3 bases, and 5 bases had no gene match. Germline values: CDR1 LNHNV, CDR2 YYDKDF (reference sequence).

Comment on this clonotype: Possible read error: a much larger clone is one base away. The chain employs TRBV12-3 or TRBV12-4 and TRBJ1-1, with 10 bases lining up with TRBD1. The CDR3 is made up of 16 amino acids. CDR3 sequence reads: CVSSLGQGSFNTEAFF. CDR3 DNA: TGTGTCAGCAGTTTGGGACAGGGGAGTTTTAACACTGAAGCTTTCTTT.

This clonotype was detected a few times. V and J are TRBV10-3 and TRBJ2-5, with 7 bases lining up with TRBD2. Germline V gene lookup returns CDR1 ENHRY and CDR2 SYGVKD. The CDR3 consists of 14 residues. The trim removed 8 bases at V and 5 bases at J, leaving 11 bases unmatched. CDR3 amino acids: CAIQEREAGETQYF. DNA of the CDR3: TGTGCCATCCAGGAACGGGAGGCGGGGGAGACCCAGTACTTC.

This chain connects TRBV3-1 to TRBJ1-3; D is uncertain. Germline lookup yields CDR1 LGHDT and CDR2 YNNKEL (reference sequence). The CDR3 covers 15 residues. Trimming stripped 1 base from V and 0 bases from J, with 7 bases between. This chain's CDR3 is CASSQVGRSGNTIYF. In DNA, the CDR3 is TGTGCCAGCAGCCAAGTCGGCCGCTCTGGAAACACCATATATTTT.

Ten or more counts support this clonotype. CDR3 loop: CASSYREGAGTEAFF. CDR3 nucleotide sequence: TGTGCCAGCAGTTACCGTGAGGGGGCCGGCACTGAAGCTTTCTTT. This sequence joins TRBV6-2 or TRBV6-3 and TRBJ1-1; 7 nucleotides agree with TRBD1. V shed 2 bases, J shed 4 bases, and the junction held 7 bases outside the gene matches. Germline V gene lookup returns CDR1 MNHEY and CDR2 SVGEGT. This CDR3 spans 15 amino acids.

V usage is TRBV30 and J usage is TRBJ2-7, with a weak D call TRBD1 (5 bases). Germline V gene data show CDR1 as GTSNPN and CDR2 as SVGIG (reference sequence). V was shortened by 2 bases and J by 4 bases, with 24 bases between the two germline ends. CDR3 length: 17 amino acids. The CDR3 here is CAWSFYSVGRERYEQYF. For the CDR3, the DNA is TGTGCCTGGAGTTTCTACTCTGTGGGCAGGGAAAGATACGAGCAGTACTTC.

This clonotype was observed a few times. This chain connects TRBV12-3 or TRBV12-4 to TRBJ2-3, with D perhaps assigned TRBD1 or TRBD2 (5 bases each). The CDR3 is made up of 15 amino acids. Trimming cost V 6 bases and J 7 bases, with 20 bases left between them. The CDR3 is CASSPTPGPKYTQYF. CDR3 nucleotides: TGTGCCAGCAGCCCAACCCCGGGACCAAAATATACGCAGTATTTT.

This clonotype was picked up many times. A much larger clonotype is one base distant, so this may be a read error. The chain recombines TRBV6-1 with TRBJ2-5, with D unresolved. CDR3 length: 11 amino acids. Per germline, CDR1 MNHNS and CDR2 SASEGT. With 3 bases removed from V and 5 bases from J, the gap between germline ends came to 4 bases. CDR3 sequence reads: CASSEGETQYF. The CDR3 bases are TGTGCCAGCAGTGAGGGGGAGACCCAGTACTTC.

V gene TRBV6-2 or TRBV6-3 combines with J gene TRBJ2-2; no definite D call. The CDR3 covers 17 residues. The V end was cut by 2 bases, the J end by 1 base, with 14 bases between. Germline CDR1 is MNHEY and CDR2 is SVGEGT. This CDR3 is CASSYILGQMNTGELFF. The DNA for the CDR3 is TGTGCCAGCAGTTACATACTGGGCCAGATGAACACCGGGGAGCTGTTTTTT.

With respect to this clonotype: A read error may explain this, as a much larger clone is one base away. The DNA for the CDR3 is TGTGCCAGCAGCTTAGATCCGGACAAAAACATTCAGCACTTC. This translates into CASSLDPDKNIQHF. The chain recombines TRBV11-2 with TRBJ2-4; D may be TRBD1 (5 bases). Germline CDR1 SGHAT, CDR2 FQNNGV. This CDR3 region has 14 residues.

This chain links TRBV28 with TRBJ2-1; 15 bases line up with TRBD2. Losses at the gene ends were 7 bases for V and 6 bases for J; bases not matched to a gene: 4. Germline assignment: CDR1 MDHEN and CDR2 SYDVKM. This CDR3 comprises 15 residues. CDR3 in amino acids: CASITGLAGGNEQFF. CDR3 sequence (DNA): TGTGCCAGCATTACGGGACTAGCGGGAGGCAATGAGCAGTTCTTC. The whole variable domain, filled in from reference TRBV28 and TRBJ2-1, reads DVKVTQSSRYLVKRTGEKVFLECVQDMDHENMFWYRQDPGLGLRLIYFSYDVKMKEKGDIPEGYSVSREKKERFSLILESASTNQTSMYLCASITGLAGGNEQFFGPGTRLTVL.

This clonotype showed up many times. This chain connects TRBV2 to TRBJ1-4, with a tentative D call TRBD1 (5 bases). The V end lost 7 bases, the J end lost 7 bases, and 13 bases lay between the germline ends. The CDR3 extends over 13 amino acids. Germline V gives CDR1 SNHLY, CDR2 FYNNEI. The CDR3 loop is CASKRDTGEKLFF. In DNA, the CDR3 is TGTGCCAGCAAACGGGATACAGGTGAAAAACTGTTTTTT.

Only a few counts were recorded for this clonotype. V usage is TRBV5-6 and J usage is TRBJ1-4, with 9 bases matching TRBD1. Looked up from germline, CDR1 is SGHDT and CDR2 is YYEEEE. This CDR3 region has 17 residues. V lost 0 bases and J lost 2; bases outside the gene matches: 5. CDR3 sequence reads: CASSLVRTGATNEKLFF. The DNA for the CDR3 is TGTGCCAGCAGCTTGGTCCGGACAGGGGCCACTAATGAAAAACTGTTTTTT.

This clonotype was recorded at least ten times. V gene TRBV28 combines with J gene TRBJ1-1, with unresolved D. The CDR3 is made up of 14 amino acids. From germline, CDR1 is MDHEN and CDR2 SYDVKM. Trimming took 8 bases from V and 0 from J, leaving 13 bases between them. The CDR3 nucleotides read TGTGCCAGCTCACCACCAAGGCTGAACACTGAAGCTTTCTTT. Its translation: CASSPPRLNTEAFF.

This chain connects TRBV7-9 to TRBJ1-1; a weak D match, TRBD1 (6 bases). From germline, CDR1 is SEHNR and CDR2 FQNEAQ (reference sequence). The CDR3 length is 17 residues. V was cut by 1 base and J by 5 bases, with 20 bases left in between. CDR3 sequence reads: CASSLGSPDSWGTEAFF. The CDR3 DNA is TGTGCCAGCAGCTTAGGGTCCCCGGACAGCTGGGGGACTGAAGCTTTCTTT.

This clonotype has just a few counts. The chain has TRBV7-6 and TRBJ2-3; 8 bases agree with TRBD1. Trimming cost V 2 bases and J 2 bases; bases outside gene matches: 9. This CDR3 has 17 amino acids. Per the germline V gene, CDR1 is SGHVS and CDR2 is FNYEAQ. In DNA form, the CDR3 reads TGTGCCAGCAGCTTACCCCCACGGACAGGGTCCACAGATACGCAGTATTTT. Protein sequence: CASSLPPRTGSTDTQYF.

For this clonotype: A junction end diverges from the germline sequence, so it may reflect a read error. The chain is built from TRBV12-3 or TRBV12-4 and TRBJ1-5; 8 bases map to TRBD1. This CDR3 is built from 15 residues. CDR3 in amino acids: CASSSSGGNNQLQHF. The CDR3 DNA follows: TGTGCCAGCAGTTCATCAGGGGGCAATAATCAGCTCCAGCATTTT.